Listed below are T cell receptor beta chains from one sample, sequenced in a study of blood T cell repertoires in COVID-19. Profiling relied on immunoSEQ multiplex PCR, and the TCRdb table lists in-frame clones only, not all of them. Here the sample spans around 250,000 clones, around 81% being singletons. The specimen was peripheral blood. Every receptor here comes from a man aged 25 to 45 who had recovered from COVID-19. The CDR3 runs from the conserved cysteine through the conserved F or W. The D gene is left open where the match is weak. Clone size is stated in some rows and not others, as once, few, many or a class when expanded.

-	TRBV2	-	TRBJ2-5	TGTGCCAGCGGGGGCAGGGACCCACAAGAGACCCAGTACTTC	CASGGRDPQETQYF
TRBD1	TRBV19	-	TRBJ2-1	TGTGCCAGTAGTACGGGGACAGGAACTTACAATGAGCAGTTCTTC	CASSTGTGTYNEQFF
TRBD1	TRBV18	few	TRBJ2-2	TGTGCCAGCTCCCAGGGACAGGGAGACACCGGGGAGCTGTTTTTT	CASSQGQGDTGELFF
TRBD1	TRBV5-6	-	TRBJ2-3	TGTGCCAGCAGCCCGGGACAGTTCACAGATACGCAGTATTTT	CASSPGQFTDTQYF
-	TRBV11-2	-	TRBJ1-4	TGTGCCAGCAGCTTAGCGTGGAGGGAAAAACTGTTTTTT	CASSLAWREKLFF
TRBD1	TRBV10-3	-	TRBJ1-6	TGTGCCATCAAGACAGGGGACGATCGTAATTCACCCCTCCACTTT	CAIKTGDDRNSPLHF
-	TRBV5-6	-	TRBJ1-6	TGTGCCAGCAGCTTGACAGGGTTGGAGTCACCCCTCCACTTT	CASSLTGLESPLHF
TRBD1	TRBV7-8	-	TRBJ2-1	TGTGCCAGCAGCTTAGTGGGACAGGGGGGCAATGAGCAGTTCTTC	CASSLVGQGGNEQFF
-	TRBV2	-	TRBJ1-1	TGTGCCAGCGGGGTCGGGGGTAGGGCCACTGAAGCTTTCTTT	CASGVGGRATEAFF
TRBD2	TRBV10-2	-	TRBJ2-7	TGCGCCAGTTTAGCGGGGGGGACCTACGAGCAGTACTTC	CASLAGGTYEQYF
-	TRBV29-1	-	TRBJ2-2	TGCAGCGTCCCGGGGGGCGACACCGGGGAGCTGTTTTTT	CSVPGGDTGELFF
TRBD1	TRBV2	-	TRBJ2-5	TGTGCCAGCAGTGGGCCAGGGTATGGGACAGGAGGAGAGACCCAGTACTTC	CASSGPGYGTGGETQYF
TRBD2	TRBV5-8	-	TRBJ2-3	TGTGCCAGCAGCTTACCCGGGACTAGCGGGAACACAGATACGCAGTATTTT	CASSLPGTSGNTDTQYF
TRBD1	TRBV27	-	TRBJ1-1	TGTGCCAGCAGTACTCCAGGACAGGGGAGCACTGAAGCTTTCTTT	CASSTPGQGSTEAFF
-	TRBV11-2	-	TRBJ2-5	TGTGCCAGCAGCTCCGGGGACCAAGAGACCCAGTACTTC	CASSSGDQETQYF
-	TRBV18	-	TRBJ1-1	TGTGCCAGCTCACCCGCCCTTGAGGGAACTGAAGCTTTCTTT	CASSPALEGTEAFF
TRBD1	TRBV5-1	-	TRBJ2-1	TGCGCCAGCAGCTTGGGTAGGGACAGGGGCAATGAGCAGTTCTTC	CASSLGRDRGNEQFF
-	TRBV14	-	TRBJ1-2	TGTGCCAGCAGCCAACAGGCAACGGGGGGTTATGGCTACACCTTC	CASSQQATGGYGYTF
TRBD2	TRBV27	few	TRBJ2-2	TGTGCCAGCAGCTTATCCCCTAGCGGGGTGAACACCGGGGAGCTGTTTTTT	CASSLSPSGVNTGELFF
-	TRBV19	-	TRBJ1-5	TGTGCCAGTAGTATAAGGGAGTTTAGCAATCAGCCCCAGCATTTT	CASSIREFSNQPQHF
TRBD1	TRBV28	-	TRBJ1-2	TGTGCCAGCAGCGGACAGGGTCCCGTTAACTATGGCTACACCTTC	CASSGQGPVNYGYTF
TRBD2	TRBV28	-	TRBJ2-3	TGTGCCAGCACCTGGGGGGAGGGAACGCAGTATTTT	CASTWGEGTQYF
-	TRBV2	-	TRBJ1-3	TGTGCCAGCAGACAGGGTTCTGGAAACACCATATATTTT	CASRQGSGNTIYF
-	TRBV2	-	TRBJ2-2	TGTGCCAGCAGTGAGTTAACTATCCGCACCGGGGAGCTGTTTTTT	CASSELTIRTGELFF
-	TRBV10-3	-	TRBJ1-3	TGTGCCATCAGTGAGCAGGGAAACACCATATATTTT	CAISEQGNTIYF